A selection of T cell receptor beta chains follows, all from one sample in a study of blood T cell repertoires in COVID-19. Clones were read by immunoSEQ multiplex PCR, and TCRdb kept only the in-frame ones, dropping some. Of about 150,000 clones listed, roughly 83% are singletons. The sample comprised peripheral blood. These receptor sequences come from a woman in her sixties with acute or convalescent COVID-19. Each CDR3 is given with its conserved first and last residue. The D gene is left open where the match is weak. Size tells how often a clone was seen (once, few, many) or the class of an expanded clone, and some rows leave it out.

TRBJ2-3 TRBV4-1 - - TGCGCCAGCAGCCAGTTATCTAGCATCGGGACAGATACGCAGTATTTT CASSQLSSIGTDTQYF
TRBJ1-2 TRBV9 - TRBD1 TGTGCCAGCAGCAACGAGGGGGCCGGAAATGCAGACACCTTC CASSNEGAGNADTF
TRBJ1-6 TRBV5-1 - TRBD1 TGCGCCAGCAGCTCGGGGGACAGGGATAATTCACCCCTCCACTTT CASSSGDRDNSPLHF
TRBJ2-7 TRBV3-1/TRBV3-2 - - TGTGCCAGCAGCCAAGAACCGAACCCCGCGAACGAGCAGTACTTC CASSQEPNPANEQYF
TRBJ2-7 TRBV27 - - TGTGCCAGCAGTACCCGCGGAAGCCATGCCTACGAGCAGTACTTC CASSTRGSHAYEQYF
TRBJ1-5 TRBV7-8 - - TGTGCCAGCAGCACTTCAAATGCGGGGGTAGGTCAGCCCCAGCATTTT CASSTSNAGVGQPQHF
TRBJ1-2 TRBV30 - TRBD1 TGTGCCTGGCTCGGGACAGGGGGCGTCGGCTTGTATGGCTACACCTTC CAWLGTGGVGLYGYTF
TRBJ2-1 TRBV15 - - TGTGCCACCAGCAGAGATCAAGGGGGTGGTTACAATGAGCAGTTCTTC CATSRDQGGGYNEQFF
TRBJ2-1 TRBV28 - TRBD1 TGTGCCAGCAGTTCGGGACAGGGGGATGAGCAGTTCTTC CASSSGQGDEQFF
TRBJ2-3 TRBV19 - TRBD1 TGTGCCAGCCGACAGGGGAACACAGATACGCAGTATTTT CASRQGNTDTQYF
TRBJ1-1 TRBV7-9 few TRBD1 TGTGCCAGCAGCGCCCGGGACAGGAAGAACACTGAAGCTTTCTTT CASSARDRKNTEAFF
TRBJ1-6 TRBV27 - TRBD1 TGTGCCAGCAGTTTCCAAAGACAGGGGCCGGGATCACCCCTCCACTTT CASSFQRQGPGSPLHF
TRBJ1-1 TRBV27 - - TGTGCCAGCAGAAAAGCTCCGGGGTGGGGAAACACTGAAGCTTTCTTT CASRKAPGWGNTEAFF
TRBJ1-6 TRBV5-1 - - TGCGCCAGCAGCTTGGTGTACAGGGCTAATTCACCCCTCCACTTT CASSLVYRANSPLHF
TRBJ2-2 TRBV7-6 once TRBD2 TGTGCCAGCAGCGGGCTAGCGGGGGGCCTCGGGGAGCTGTTTTTT CASSGLAGGLGELFF
TRBJ1-2 TRBV15 once - TGTGCCACCAGCAACGGACAGTTCTATGGCTACACCTTC CATSNGQFYGYTF
TRBJ1-3 TRBV7-9 - - TGTGCCAGCAGCTTAGCCGGAGGGTCTCGTAGAGGAAACACCATATATTTT CASSLAGGSRRGNTIYF
TRBJ1-1 TRBV6-5 - - TGTGCCAGCACCGGGGACACTGAAGCTTTCTTT CASTGDTEAFF
TRBJ2-5 TRBV6-2/TRBV6-3 - TRBD2 TGTGCCAGCAGTCCAGAGGGACTAGGAGTAGAGACCCAGTACTTC CASSPEGLGVETQYF
TRBJ2-1 TRBV15 - - TGTGCCACCAGCAGGGAGTTGCTGGGGAGCTCCTACAATGAGCAGTTCTTC CATSRELLGSSYNEQFF
TRBJ1-2 TRBV19 - TRBD1 TGTGCCAGTAGTCCCCGACAGGGGGCAATCGATGGCTACACCTTC CASSPRQGAIDGYTF
TRBJ2-1 TRBV18 - - TGTGCCAGCTCACTCTTGGACAACGACAATGAGCAGTTCTTC CASSLLDNDNEQFF
TRBJ1-1 TRBV25-1 - - TGTGCCAGCAGTGAATATGGCAGGGCGGTCACTGAAGCTTTCTTT CASSEYGRAVTEAFF
TRBJ1-2 TRBV11-2 - TRBD1 TGTGCCAGCAGTTTGCAGGGGGCTTGGGGCTACACCTTC CASSLQGAWGYTF
TRBJ1-5 TRBV19 - - TGTGCCAGTAGTGACATGTCCAATCAGCCCCAGCATTTT CASSDMSNQPQHF
TRBJ1-5 TRBV19 once TRBD1 TGTGCCAGTAGTACTCCGGGACAGAATCAGCCCCAGCATTTT CASSTPGQNQPQHF
TRBJ1-4 TRBV5-1 - - TGCGCCAGCAGCGAGGACTCCCTAAGGGAAAAACTGTTTTTT CASSEDSLREKLFF
TRBJ2-7 TRBV10-3 - - TGTGCCATCAGTGACACAGGAAACGAGCAGTACTTC CAISDTGNEQYF
TRBJ1-2 TRBV7-3 - - TGTGCCAGCAGCTTACGTGATGGAGCTAACTATGGCTACACCTTC CASSLRDGANYGYTF
TRBJ2-3 TRBV7-3 - TRBD1 TGTGCCAGCAGCCCCTTCCGGGACAGGGGCTTGTATTTT CASSPFRDRGLYF
TRBJ2-7 TRBV12-3/TRBV12-4 - - TGTGCCAGCACCGCCCAGGGGCGCGAGCAGTACTTC CASTAQGREQYF
TRBJ2-7 TRBV5-1 - - TGCGCCAGCAGCTTGGCAGGGGCGCAGAGCACCAAGCAGTACTTC CASSLAGAQSTKQYF
TRBJ2-5 TRBV7-8 - - TGTGCCAGCAGCTTAGGGATGGGCAGTGCTGAGGAGACCCAGTACTTC CASSLGMGSAEETQYF
TRBJ2-7 TRBV5-1 - - TGCGCCAGCAGCTTAGGGGCTGGCGAGCAGTACTTC CASSLGAGEQYF
TRBJ1-1 TRBV7-8 - - TGTGCCAGCAGCTTACTTGCAGGGCCCCTGGGATACACTGAAGCTTTCTTT CASSLLAGPLGYTEAFF
TRBJ1-2 TRBV5-1 few - TGCGCCAGCAGCTTCGGGGAGGTGCCTAACTATGGCTACACCTTC CASSFGEVPNYGYTF
TRBJ1-4 TRBV4-2 - TRBD1 TGTGCCAGCAGCCAGGTAGGGGGCCCTAATGAAAAACTGTTTTTT CASSQVGGPNEKLFF
TRBJ1-1 TRBV5-4 once - TGTGCCAGCAGCCCCAGGGGCGGGCAGATGAACACTGAAGCTTTCTTT CASSPRGGQMNTEAFF
TRBJ2-1 TRBV6-6 - - TGTGCCAGCAGCACGACTTTGGATGAGCAGTTCTTC CASSTTLDEQFF
TRBJ1-2 TRBV14 - TRBD1 TGTGCCAGCAGTCATCCGGGACAGGGGGCCCGCCCCTATGGCTACACCTTC CASSHPGQGARPYGYTF
TRBJ2-5 TRBV19 - - TGTGCCAGTAGTCCGTCATGGGGGGAAGCCGAGACCCAGTACTTC CASSPSWGEAETQYF
TRBJ1-2 TRBV12-5 once - TGTGCTAGTGGCCCTAGATGGGCCGGGAACTACACCTTC CASGPRWAGNYTF
TRBJ1-1 TRBV2 - - TGTGCCAGCAGTATGGCAGTGACAGTGAACACTGAAGCTTTCTTT CASSMAVTVNTEAFF
TRBJ1-6 TRBV6-5 few - TGTGCCAGCACCGGACAAAGGGGTAATTCACCCCTCCACTTT CASTGQRGNSPLHF
TRBJ2-7 TRBV7-6 - - TGTGCCAGCAGCTTTACCCGAGGGAGCTACGAGCAGTACTTC CASSFTRGSYEQYF